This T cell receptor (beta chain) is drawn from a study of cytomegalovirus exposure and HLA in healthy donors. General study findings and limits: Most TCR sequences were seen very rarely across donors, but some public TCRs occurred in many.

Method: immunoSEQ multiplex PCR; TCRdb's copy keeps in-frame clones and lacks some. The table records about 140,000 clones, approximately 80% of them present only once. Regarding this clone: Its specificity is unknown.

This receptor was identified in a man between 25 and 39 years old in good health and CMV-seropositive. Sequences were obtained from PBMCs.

CDR3 residues: CASSPPAPRGNDEKLFF. CDR3 nucleotide sequence: TGTGCCAGCTCACCCCCTGCGCCCCGGGGAAACGATGAAAAACTGTTTTTT. The chain joins TRBV18 to TRBJ1-4; D not resolved. Germline assignment: CDR1 KGHSH and CDR2 LQKENI. Deletions cut 3 bases from V and 6 bases from J, with 20 bases between. The CDR3 loop spans 17 amino acids.